The rows below give T cell receptor beta chains drawn from one sample of a study of shared T cell receptors in the human thymus. TCRdb keeps only in-frame clones here, not all; method: immunoSEQ multiplex PCR. In the table there are 500,000 to 850,000 clones, roughly 86% of which are singletons. Separately, the same data were catalogued under a study of human thymus T cells.

The sequenced material came from thymocytes. These receptors were taken from a boy in the first two years of life with a congenital heart defect. CDR3s include the opening cysteine and the closing phenylalanine or tryptophan. A D gene is named only where the DNA matches it firmly. The size of a clone is reported for some rows only, either as once, few or many, or as a class for expanded clones.

d_call,v_call,j_call,cdr3_length,clone_size,cdr3_aa,cdr3_nt
TRBD2,TRBV5-6,TRBJ2-3,17,-,CASSPRTSGGDTDTQYF,TGTGCCAGCAGCCCGAGGACTAGCGGGGGGGACACAGATACGCAGTATTTT
-,TRBV21-1,TRBJ1-5,11,-,CASSKSTSQHF,TGTGCCAGCAGCAAATCTACGTCCCAGCATTTT
-,TRBV2,TRBJ1-1,16,-,CASSEAGDTMNTEAFF,TGTGCCAGCAGTGAAGCCGGGGACACAATGAACACTGAAGCTTTCTTT
TRBD1,TRBV28,TRBJ1-2,14,-,CASSFDRVGYGYTF,TGTGCCAGCAGTTTCGACAGGGTAGGCTATGGCTACACCTTC
TRBD2,TRBV10-3,TRBJ2-7,14,-,CATNGTSGSYEQYF,TGTGCCACTAACGGGACTAGCGGCTCCTACGAGCAGTACTTC
-,TRBV19,TRBJ2-2,17,-,CASSTKSRQRDTGELFF,TGTGCCAGTAGTACAAAGTCCCGACAGAGAGACACCGGGGAGCTGTTTTTT
-,TRBV5-6,TRBJ1-5,14,once,CASSFRGFNQPQHF,TGTGCCAGCAGCTTCAGGGGTTTCAATCAGCCCCAGCATTTT
-,TRBV27,TRBJ2-7,15,-,CASSPVVSGAYEQYF,TGTGCCAGCAGCCCCGTTGTAAGCGGTGCCTACGAGCAGTACTTC
-,TRBV27,TRBJ2-7,17,once,CASSLGLAGESSYEQYF,TGTGCCAGCAGTTTGGGCCTGGCCGGCGAAAGCTCCTACGAGCAGTACTTC
TRBD2,TRBV15,TRBJ2-3,15,-,CATRFSGRYTDTQYF,TGTGCCACCCGGTTTAGCGGGAGATACACAGATACGCAGTATTTT
-,TRBV4-3,TRBJ1-2,16,once,CASSQNRDNPNYGYTF,TGCGCCAGCAGCCAAAACCGGGACAACCCGAACTATGGCTACACCTTC
TRBD2,TRBV19,TRBJ2-3,17,-,CASSMGGREVKGDTQYF,TGTGCCAGTAGTATGGGGGGGAGGGAGGTTAAAGGAGATACGCAGTATTTT
-,TRBV29-1,TRBJ1-1,15,-,CSEISTAVMNTEAFF,TGCAGCGAAATTTCGACAGCCGTAATGAACACTGAAGCTTTCTTT
-,TRBV10-3,TRBJ1-2,11,-,CAISESRGYTF,TGTGCCATCAGTGAGTCGAGAGGCTACACCTTC
TRBD2,TRBV5-4,TRBJ2-5,18,-,CASSLRLAGSPWEETQYF,TGTGCCAGCAGCTTGCGTCTAGCGGGCTCACCCTGGGAAGAGACCCAGTACTTC
TRBD1,TRBV19,TRBJ2-7,16,-,CASSMTGSRSSYEQYF,TGTGCCAGTAGTATGACAGGGTCCCGCAGCTCCTACGAGCAGTACTTC
-,TRBV6-5,TRBJ2-7,11,-,CASRPQEEQYF,TGTGCCAGCAGGCCACAGGAAGAGCAGTACTTC
-,TRBV19,TRBJ1-1,16,-,CASTPDRVRGGTEAFF,TGTGCCAGTACCCCTGATCGGGTCCGGGGGGGCACTGAAGCTTTCTTT
-,TRBV5-1,TRBJ1-2,12,-,CASSSDSDGYTF,TGCGCCAGCAGCTCCGACAGTGACGGCTACACCTTC
TRBD2,TRBV28,TRBJ2-7,16,few,CASHSSGREGGNEQYF,TGTGCCAGCCACTCTAGCGGGAGAGAGGGGGGCAACGAGCAGTACTTC
-,TRBV28,TRBJ1-2,13,once,CASRPLPQGGYTF,TGTGCCAGCAGACCCCTACCTCAGGGCGGCTACACCTTC
TRBD2,TRBV19,TRBJ2-3,19,-,CASSIGLAGVGPFTDTQYF,TGTGCCAGTAGTATAGGACTAGCGGGAGTGGGACCTTTCACAGATACGCAGTATTTT
-,TRBV18,TRBJ1-2,17,-,CASSHKKGQKGIHGYTF,TGTGCCAGCTCACACAAAAAAGGACAGAAAGGGATCCATGGCTACACCTTC
TRBD2,TRBV19,TRBJ2-1,16,-,CASSPRTSGDYNEQFF,TGTGCCAGTAGTCCCCGGACTAGCGGAGATTACAATGAGCAGTTCTTC
TRBD1,TRBV30,TRBJ2-7,14,-,CAWSPTGGTYEQYF,TGTGCCTGGAGTCCCACAGGGGGTACCTACGAGCAGTACTTC
TRBD1,TRBV5-6,TRBJ2-3,15,-,CASSLSRGLKDTQYF,TGTGCCAGCAGCTTGAGCAGGGGGCTGAAAGATACGCAGTATTTT
-,TRBV4-1,TRBJ1-3,18,once,CASSQVPRTVGSGNTIYF,TGCGCCAGCAGCCAAGTTCCCCGGACAGTAGGCTCTGGAAACACCATATATTTT
-,TRBV14,TRBJ2-1,12,-,CASSQVVHEQFF,TGTGCCAGCAGCCAAGTCGTCCATGAGCAGTTCTTC
-,TRBV13,TRBJ1-3,14,-,CASLETIAGNTIYF,TGTGCCAGCCTCGAGACAATCGCTGGAAACACCATATATTTT